The sample holds a few counts of the clone carrying this T cell receptor beta chain. Its antigen remains unknown. The CDR3 sequence is 14 residues long. The V gene's germline CDR1 is GTSNPN and CDR2 SVGIG (reference sequence). Trimming at V came to 3 bases and at J to 5 bases, leaving 3 bases not matched to a gene. The sample comes from a study of beta chain features in type 1 diabetes. As for the study in general: The examined sorted cells totaled 107,917,701 across samples. General study results and limits: It was possible that PCR favored shorter templates, equally so in patients and controls. Moderately but significantly shorter TCRB CDR3s were found in Type 1 diabetes patients in all four CD4+ subsets.

Expressed TCRB transcripts were sequenced after all isolated RNA was converted to cDNA. Reads from naive, central memory and regulatory T cell samples averaged about 3.9 million. Some clones are missing from TCRdb's copy, which holds only in-frame ones; the method was immunoSEQ multiplex PCR. The table records over 200,000 clones, approximately 10% of them present only once. The rearrangement joins TRBV30 to TRBJ2-3; the match to TRBD2 covers 12 bases. What was sequenced was naive CD4+ T cells from blood. The TCR sequence derives from a young man with type 1 diabetes. This chain's CDR3 is CAWSETSGGDTQYF. CDR3 coding DNA: TGTGCCTGGAGCGAGACTAGCGGGGGAGATACGCAGTATTTT.